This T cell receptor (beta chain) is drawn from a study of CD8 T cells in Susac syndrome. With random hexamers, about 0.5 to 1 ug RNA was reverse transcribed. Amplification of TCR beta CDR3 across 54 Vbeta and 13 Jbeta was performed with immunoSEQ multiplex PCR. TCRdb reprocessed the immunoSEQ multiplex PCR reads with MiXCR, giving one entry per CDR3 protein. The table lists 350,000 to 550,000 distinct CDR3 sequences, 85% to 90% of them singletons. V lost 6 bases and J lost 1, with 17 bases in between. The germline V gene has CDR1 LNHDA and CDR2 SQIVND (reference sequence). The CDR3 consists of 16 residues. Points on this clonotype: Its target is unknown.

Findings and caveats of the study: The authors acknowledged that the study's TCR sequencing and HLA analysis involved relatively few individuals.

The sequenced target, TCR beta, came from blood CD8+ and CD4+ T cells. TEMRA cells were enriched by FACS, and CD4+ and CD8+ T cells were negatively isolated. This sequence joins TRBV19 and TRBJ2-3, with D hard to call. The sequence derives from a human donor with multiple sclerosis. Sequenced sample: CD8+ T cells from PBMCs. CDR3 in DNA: TGTGCCAGTAGCTACGGTCCTACCTTGGGCACAGATACGCAGTATTTT. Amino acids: CASSYGPTLGTDTQYF.